The 11 T cell receptor beta chains below come from one sample, sequenced in a study of T cell responses to AZD1222 COVID-19 vaccine. TCRdb's table, derived via immunoSEQ multiplex PCR, lists solely in-frame clones and lacks some. The sample records about 140,000 clones, roughly 90% being singletons. The specimen was peripheral blood, collected 28 days after the second AZD1222 dose. Source of these receptors: an adult who received the AZD1222 COVID-19 vaccine.

Comments on this clone: A junction end diverges from the germline sequence, so it may reflect a read error. The V gene is TRBV7-7, the J gene TRBJ2-3, with 12 bases identical to TRBD2. The CDR3 has 16 amino acids. CDR1 and CDR2 (germline): SSHAT, FNYEAQ (reference sequence). The CDR3 DNA sequence: TGTGCTAGCAGCTTAGGGACTAGCGGGTCAACAGATACGCAGTATTTT. Its translation is CASSLGTSGSTDTQYF. The full variable domain, with the rest looked up from reference TRBV7-7 and TRBJ2-3, is GAGVSQSPRYKVTKRGQDVTLRCDPISSHATLYWYQQALGQGPEFLTYFNYEAQPDKSGLPSDRFSAERPEGSISTLTIQRTEQRDSAMYRCASSLGTSGSTDTQYFGPGTRLTVL.

The rearrangement uses TRBV6-5 and TRBJ1-5; tentatively, D is TRBD1 (6 bases). Germline V lookup: CDR1 MNHEY, CDR2 SVGAGI. V lost 6 bases and J lost 1, with 13 bases in between. This CDR3 contains 15 residues. In DNA form, the CDR3 reads TGTGCCAGCAGACTAGACAGGATGAGCAATCAGCCCCAGCATTTT. This gives the protein CASRLDRMSNQPQHF.

On this clone: Compared with germline, one end of the junction differs, possibly owing to a read error. V gene TRBV13 combines with J gene TRBJ1-1; D might be TRBD1 (5 bases). Germline assignment: CDR1 PRHDT and CDR2 FYEKMQ (reference sequence). This CDR3 spans 14 amino acids. Written as DNA, the CDR3 is TGTGCCAGCAGCCTTCGGACACGCAACAGTGAAGCTTTCTTT. This translates into CASSLRTRNSEAFF.

The chain carries TRBV28 and TRBJ2-5; 7 nucleotides align to TRBD1. The CDR3 covers 14 residues. The V segment lost 5 bases and the J segment 3 bases; nucleotides outside the gene matches: 6. The germline V gene encodes CDR1 MDHEN and CDR2 SYDVKM. The CDR3 region is CASSQGTAKETQYF. The DNA of the CDR3 is TGTGCCAGCAGTCAGGGGACAGCCAAAGAGACCCAGTACTTC.

V and J are TRBV15 and TRBJ1-4; 9 bases line up with TRBD1. CDR1 and CDR2 from the germline V gene are LNHNV and YYDKDF (reference sequence). The CDR3 length is 17 residues. V was clipped by 8 bases and J by 1 base; unmatched bases: 11. The CDR3 nucleotides are TGTGCCACCGCCAGACAGGGGGACGGGGGAACTAATGAAAAACTGTTTTTT. Amino acid sequence: CATARQGDGGTNEKLFF.

The chain combines TRBV4-1 with TRBJ2-2; no clear D gene. The CDR3 consists of 16 residues. V was trimmed by 1 base and J by 3 bases, leaving 12 bases between them. Per germline, CDR1 MGHRA and CDR2 YSYEKL. The DNA for the CDR3 is TGCGCCAGCAGCCAAGTGGGTAGCCGATACACCGGGGAGCTGTTTTTT. Translated: CASSQVGSRYTGELFF.

The genes are TRBV19 and TRBJ2-2; D may correspond to TRBD1 or TRBD2 (6 bases each). The germline V gene encodes CDR1 LNHDA and CDR2 SQIVND (reference sequence). Between the trimmed V and J ends, which lost 6 bases and 3 bases, there was a span of 17 bases. The CDR3 extends over 16 amino acids. CDR3 in amino acids: CASSTRGGPHTGELFF. Here the CDR3 DNA reads TGTGCCAGTAGCACCAGAGGGGGGCCGCACACCGGGGAGCTGTTTTTT.

The chain couples TRBV5-1 to TRBJ1-2; 7 positions agree with TRBD1. This CDR3 region has 15 residues. Trimming removed 4 bases from V and 0 bases from J; junction bases left unmatched: 6. In germline, CDR1 is SGHRS, CDR2 YFSETQ. CDR3 amino acids: CASSQRQGANYGYTF. For the CDR3, the DNA is TGCGCCAGCAGCCAGAGACAGGGAGCTAACTATGGCTACACCTTC.

This chain joins TRBV12-3 or TRBV12-4 and TRBJ1-2; D gene ambiguous. V was cut by 2 bases and J by 4 bases, with 8 bases left in between. This CDR3 comprises 13 residues. This CDR3 is CASSLPELYGYTF. CDR3 in DNA: TGTGCCAGCAGTTTACCAGAGCTCTATGGCTACACCTTC.

The chain employs TRBV12-3 or TRBV12-4 and TRBJ1-1; D is uncertain. The length of the CDR3 is 11 residues. The V end was cut by 7 bases, the J end by 4 bases, with 7 bases between. The CDR3 bases are TGTGCCAGCACGGGGAGCACTGAAGCTTTCTTT. As protein: CASTGSTEAFF.

The chain links TRBV13 to TRBJ1-3, with D unresolved. The CDR3 spans 14 residues. Per germline, CDR1 PRHDT and CDR2 FYEKMQ (reference sequence). V shed 5 bases and J shed 2 bases, with 10 bases lying between them. In DNA, the CDR3 is TGTGCCAGCAGCCGCCGGGGAGCTGGAAACACCATATATTTT. Its translation is CASSRRGAGNTIYF.